These 5 T cell receptor beta chains share one sample of origin, sequenced in a study of blood T cell repertoires in COVID-19. The protocol was immunoSEQ multiplex PCR, while the TCRdb copy is restricted to in-frame clones and leaves out a portion. This table holds approximately 260,000 clones, around 80% found once. The sample consisted of PBMCs or T cells enriched from blood (not recorded which). These receptors came from a man between 25 and 39 years old with acute COVID-19.

V is TRBV11-2 and J is TRBJ2-1, with 7 bases lining up with TRBD1. The germline V gene has CDR1 SGHAT and CDR2 FQNNGV. This CDR3 spans 16 amino acids. V lost 5 bases to trimming and J lost 4 bases; unmatched junction nucleotides: 11. The CDR3 bases are TGTGCCAGCAGCCTAAACTCCGGGACAGCGTACAATGAGCAGTTCTTC. It specifies CASSLNSGTAYNEQFF.

This chain links TRBV7-8 with TRBJ2-5, with D possibly matching TRBD2 (7 bases). Trimming left V 10 bases short and J 1 base short, with 16 bases between. The CDR3 has 14 residues. Germline V CDR1 and CDR2: SGHVS, FQNEAQ. The CDR3 reads CATQYRGAQETQYF. In DNA, the CDR3 is TGTGCCACCCAATATCGGGGGGCCCAAGAGACCCAGTACTTC.

This clone was found once. The rearrangement uses TRBV7-2 and TRBJ2-7; D perhaps matches TRBD1 (6 bases). Germline assignment: CDR1 SGHTA and CDR2 FQGNSA. The CDR3 extends over 13 amino acids. The germline V and J ends were trimmed by 5 bases and 4 bases, with 12 bases remaining between them. The CDR3 DNA follows: TGTGCCAGCAGCCTTACTGGACAGTACGAGCAGTACGTC. As protein: CASSLTGQYEQYV.

The chain uses TRBV3-1 (or the pseudogene TRBV3-2) and TRBJ2-4; D might be TRBD2 (6 bases). V lost 0 bases to trimming and J lost 4 bases, with 13 bases between them. The germline V gene has CDR1 LGHDT and CDR2 YNNKEL (reference sequence). The CDR3 is 16 residues long. CDR3 nucleotide sequence: TGTGCCAGCAGCCAAGATGGGGGGTTCAGGAAAAACATTCAGTACTTC. Protein sequence: CASSQDGGFRKNIQYF.

This clone was detected ten times or more. This chain uses TRBV6-4 with TRBJ1-5; no clear D gene. This CDR3 is 13 amino acids long. Trimming pared 2 bases from V and 4 bases from J, leaving 6 bases between. CDR1 MRHNA and CDR2 SNTAGT come from the germline V gene. CDR3 nucleotides: TGTGCCAGCAGTGACAGCCCAAATCAGCCCCAGCATTTT. Protein sequence: CASSDSPNQPQHF.